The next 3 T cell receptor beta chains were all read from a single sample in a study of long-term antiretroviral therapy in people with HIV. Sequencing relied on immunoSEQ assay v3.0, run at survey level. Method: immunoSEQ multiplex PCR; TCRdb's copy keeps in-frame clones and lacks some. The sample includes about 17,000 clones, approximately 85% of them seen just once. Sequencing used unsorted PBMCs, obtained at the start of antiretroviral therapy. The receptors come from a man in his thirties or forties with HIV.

CDR3 region: CASSSPAGSYEQYF. CDR3 sequence (DNA): TGTGCCAGCAGCTCTCCAGCGGGTTCCTACGAGCAGTACTTC. This chain uses TRBV7-2 with TRBJ2-7, with D perhaps TRBD2 (6 bases). Trimming cost V 4 bases and J 1 base, with 11 bases left between them. CDR1 SGHTA and CDR2 FQGNSA come from the germline V gene. CDR3 length: 14 residues.

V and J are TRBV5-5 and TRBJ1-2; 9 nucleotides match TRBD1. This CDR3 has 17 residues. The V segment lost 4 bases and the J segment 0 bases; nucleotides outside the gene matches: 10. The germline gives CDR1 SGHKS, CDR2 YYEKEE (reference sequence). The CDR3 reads CASSGPGQGIANYGYTF. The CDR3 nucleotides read TGTGCCAGCAGCGGACCGGGACAGGGAATAGCTAACTATGGCTACACCTTC. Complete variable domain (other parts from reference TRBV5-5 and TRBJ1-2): DAGVTQSPTHLIKTRGQQVTLRCSPISGHKSVSWYQQVLGQGPQFIFQYYEKEERGRGNFPDRFSARQFPNYSSELNVNALLLGDSALYLCASSGPGQGIANYGYTFGSGTRLTVV.

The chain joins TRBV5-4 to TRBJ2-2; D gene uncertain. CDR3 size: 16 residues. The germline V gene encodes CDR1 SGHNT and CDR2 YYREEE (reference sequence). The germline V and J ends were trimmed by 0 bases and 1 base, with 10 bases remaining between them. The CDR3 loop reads CASSLDVRLNTGELFF. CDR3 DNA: TGTGCCAGCAGCTTGGACGTCAGATTGAACACCGGGGAGCTGTTTTTT.